This T cell receptor beta chain was profiled in a study of T cells in Graves' hyperthyroidism and ophthalmopathy (dated by TCRdb to about 2019). Concerning the study at large: Peripheral blood was collected at initial diagnosis, before any treatment. To identify TCR V-J signatures that set the groups apart, the researchers used a discovery cohort of 100 patients, made up of approximately 43 with Graves' ophthalmopathy and 57 with stable Graves' hyperthyroidism. Prospective prediction of ophthalmopathy was tested in an independent validation cohort of under 20 hyperthyroidism patients and 15 to 17 patients who later progressed to ophthalmopathy. The roughly 100 discovery patients were randomly divided into training and test sets at a 7:3 ratio. In about 6 Graves' hyperthyroidism patients, the study also compared T-cell repertoires from thyroid tissue with T-cell repertoires from blood. Following sampling, methimazole starting at 30 mg daily was given to hyperthyroidism patients, and high-dose intravenous methylprednisolone was given to ophthalmopathy patients. The paper reports TCR Vbeta CDR3 sequencing of approximately 130 peripheral blood samples: under 45 ophthalmopathy, around 80 hyperthyroidism and around 17 progressor patients. General conclusions and limits of the study: No statistical method was used to set the sample size in advance, and investigators knew the group allocation. In validation, the model predicted progression to ophthalmopathy a median of roughly 6.2 months before onset, with approximately 70% sensitivity and roughly 73% specificity. In cross-validation, a model built on a 13 V-J signature told ophthalmopathy apart from stable hyperthyroidism with roughly 87% sensitivity and around 84% specificity, and in testing the same model reached 80%/75%. Most expanded thyroid clonotypes (frequency above 0.001) were also found in blood, which suggests that blood repertoires may mirror thyroid immune responses.

On this clonotype: Which antigen it targets is not known. Qualities for individual bases were not recorded, and no much larger clone is one base off.

Taken from the germline V gene, the CDR1 and CDR2 loops are LGHNA and YSLEER. The junction carries 19 bases between V and J, which are trimmed by 1 base and 3 bases respectively. The CDR3 goes from the cysteine to the phenylalanine over 17 residues. Solely the CDR3 DNA is kept, with 51 bases framed from the first base. Graves' hyperthyroidism was defined as stable when no progression to ophthalmopathy occurred over 18 months of follow-up. Hyperthyroidism patients were newly diagnosed, with disease duration under 2 months, and aged 18 to 65 years. Patients with uncontrolled infections, other autoimmune diseases, pregnancy or lactation were excluded. Diagnoses were established on the basis of clinical symptoms, serum thyroxine and TRAb, thyroid ultrasound, and orbital computed tomography. PBMCs were isolated from 8 to 10 ml of fresh peripheral blood by Ficoll-Paque density gradient centrifugation. Total RNA was extracted with Trizol reagent, and quality was checked on an Agilent 2100 Bioanalyzer.

The TCR beta CDR3 regions were amplified from RNA transcripts. A first-round RT-PCR of the TCR CDR3 used the HTBI primer set with the Qiagen OneStep RT-PCR kit. Libraries were constructed in a second round of multiplex PCR, after which size selection and purification were performed. Paired-end sequencing of the libraries was performed with 100 bp reads on an Illumina HiSeq2000. Per the original workflow: SOAPnuke was used to process the raw data, with reads discarded if the reads contained adapters or uncalled bases, had a mean Phred below 15, or lacked an exact constant-primer or identifier match. COPE v1.2.5 was used to merge high-quality paired reads, and clonotypes were defined as unique nucleotide sequences. MiTCR v1.1 was used to align the clonotypes against IMGT TRBV, TRBD and TRBJ reference segments. Analysis was restricted to V-J combinations with a frequency above 0.0001, which covered roughly 99% of repertoires. A TCS score was defined as the ratio between F50 (clonal expansion) and ExV (chaos), using BLOSUM62-based TCRdist between CDR3 peptides within each V-J. Welch's t-statistics and random forest reduced some 510 V-J features to roughly 13, which were used in a naive Bayes classifier (R e1071). TCRdb passed the public sequencing reads through fastp at Q25 and MiXCR, retaining productive beta sequences. A single entry per CDR3 protein holds the most common genes and DNA from its merged rows. These V and J calls are TCRdb output, not the study's own analysis. Present in this sample are 500,000 to 600,000 distinct CDR3 sequences, approximately 15% of which were seen just once. About 18% of the sample goes to the ten largest clones.

Specimen: blood. The rearrangement joined TRBV4-3 to TRBJ2-7; no D segment can be confidently identified. The receptor was derived from a woman between 18 and 30 years old with Graves' hyperthyroidism. In nucleotides, the sequence is TGCGCCAGCAGCCAAGTCCCGGGCAGCCCCCCAGTCTACGAGCAGTACTTC. It encodes CASSQVPGSPPVYEQYF.